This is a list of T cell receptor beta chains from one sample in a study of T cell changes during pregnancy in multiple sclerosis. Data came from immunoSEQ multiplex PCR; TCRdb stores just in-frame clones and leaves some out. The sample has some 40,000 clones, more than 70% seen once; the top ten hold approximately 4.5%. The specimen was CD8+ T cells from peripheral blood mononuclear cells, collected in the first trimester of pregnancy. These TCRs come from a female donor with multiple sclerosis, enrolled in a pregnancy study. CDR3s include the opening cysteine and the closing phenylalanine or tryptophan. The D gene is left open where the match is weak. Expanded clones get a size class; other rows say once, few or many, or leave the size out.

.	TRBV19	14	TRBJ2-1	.	CASSIGGDYNEQFF	TGTGCCAGTAGTATAGGGGGGGATTACAATGAGCAGTTCTTC
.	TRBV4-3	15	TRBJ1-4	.	CASSQDQGTNEKLFF	TGCGCCAGCAGCCAAGACCAGGGGACGAATGAAAAACTGTTTTTT
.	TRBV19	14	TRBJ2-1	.	CASSRGSSYNEQFF	TGTGCCAGTTCGAGGGGGAGCTCCTACAATGAGCAGTTCTTC
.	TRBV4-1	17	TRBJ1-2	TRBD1	CASSHEFRDRGQNGYTF	TGCGCCAGCAGCCATGAATTCCGGGACAGGGGGCAGAATGGCTACACCTTC
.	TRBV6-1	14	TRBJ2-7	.	CASSDFSGTYEQYF	TGTGCCAGCAGTGACTTTAGCGGAACCTACGAGCAGTACTTC
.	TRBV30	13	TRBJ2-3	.	CAWTGNGGDTQYF	TGTGCCTGGACAGGGAATGGGGGGGATACGCAGTATTTT
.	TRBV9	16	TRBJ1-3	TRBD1	CASSPPGQGSGNTIYF	TGTGCCAGCTCACCTCCGGGACAGGGGTCTGGAAACACCATATATTTT
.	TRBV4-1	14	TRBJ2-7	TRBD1	CASSPNRGFYEQYF	TGCGCCAGCAGCCCCAACAGGGGGTTCTACGAGCAGTACTTC
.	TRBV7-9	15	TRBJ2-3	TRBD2	CASSFGGGGTDTQYF	TGTGCCAGCAGCTTCGGCGGGGGGGGAACAGATACGCAGTATTTT
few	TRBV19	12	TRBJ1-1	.	CASVTGNTEAFF	TGTGCCAGTGTGACAGGTAACACTGAAGCTTTCTTT
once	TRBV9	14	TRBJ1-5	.	CASSSTQADQPQHF	TGTGCCAGCAGCTCCACACAGGCTGATCAGCCCCAGCATTTT
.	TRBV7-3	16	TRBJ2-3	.	CASSFDSRGSTDTQYF	TGTGCCAGCAGCTTTGACTCGCGGGGTAGCACAGATACGCAGTATTTT
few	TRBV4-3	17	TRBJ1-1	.	CASSQTTRILGNTEAFF	TGCGCCAGCAGCCAGACCACCAGGATCCTGGGGAACACTGAAGCTTTCTTT
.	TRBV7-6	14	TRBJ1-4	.	CASSLGGGGEKLFF	TGTGCCAGCAGCTTAGGAGGAGGCGGTGAAAAACTGTTTTTT
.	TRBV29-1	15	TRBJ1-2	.	CSVESRPQGSYGYTF	TGCAGCGTTGAAAGCCGTCCACAGGGATCCTATGGCTACACCTTC
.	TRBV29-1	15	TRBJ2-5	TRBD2	CSVALPASGGWTQYF	TGCAGCGTTGCCCTCCCGGCTAGCGGGGGATGGACCCAGTACTTC
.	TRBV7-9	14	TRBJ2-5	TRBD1	CASSLSTGQETQYF	TGTGCCAGCAGCTTATCGACAGGGCAAGAGACCCAGTACTTC
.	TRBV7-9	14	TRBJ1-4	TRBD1	CASRVGQGDEKLFF	TGTGCCAGCAGAGTGGGGCAGGGGGATGAAAAACTGTTTTTT
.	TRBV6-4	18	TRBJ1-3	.	CASRRDEGVERAGNTIYF	TGTGCCAGCAGGAGGGACGAGGGGGTTGAAAGGGCTGGAAACACCATATATTTT
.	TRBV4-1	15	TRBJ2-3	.	CASSPSPGNTDTQYF	TGCGCCAGCAGCCCTAGCCCGGGCAACACAGATACGCAGTATTTT
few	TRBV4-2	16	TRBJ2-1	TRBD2	CASSQDTSGGADEQFF	TGTGCCAGCAGCCAAGATACTAGCGGGGGGGCCGATGAGCAGTTCTTC
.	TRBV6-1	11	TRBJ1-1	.	CAIRLNTEAFF	TGTGCCATCCGGTTGAACACTGAAGCTTTCTTT
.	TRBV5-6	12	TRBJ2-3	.	CASGQGRDTQYF	TGTGCCAGCGGGCAGGGTAGAGATACGCAGTATTTT
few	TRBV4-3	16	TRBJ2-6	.	CASSQEGGAGANVLTF	TGCGCCAGCAGCCAAGAAGGGGGGGCTGGGGCCAACGTCCTGACTTTC
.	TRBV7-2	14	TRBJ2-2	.	CASSNGWNTGELFF	TGTGCCAGCAGTAACGGGTGGAACACCGGGGAGCTGTTTTTT
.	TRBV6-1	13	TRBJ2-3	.	CASSEVNTDTQYF	TGTGCCAGCAGTGAAGTTAACACAGATACGCAGTATTTT
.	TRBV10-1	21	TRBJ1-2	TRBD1	CASSELPSGPPETGGFYGYTF	TGCGCCAGCAGTGAGTTACCCTCAGGTCCGCCAGAGACAGGGGGGTTCTATGGCTACACCTTC
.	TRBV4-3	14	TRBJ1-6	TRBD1	CASSQTGSNSPLHF	TGCGCCAGCAGCCAGACAGGGAGCAATTCACCCCTCCACTTT
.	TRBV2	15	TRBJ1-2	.	CASSTGTYGNYGYTF	TGTGCCAGCAGCACCGGGACTTATGGTAACTATGGCTACACCTTC
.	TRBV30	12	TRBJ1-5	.	CAWGSVGQPQHF	TGTGCCTGGGGGAGTGTGGGGCAGCCCCAGCATTTT
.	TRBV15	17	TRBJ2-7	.	CATSRDLQGTLGYEQYF	TGTGCCACCAGCAGAGATCTCCAGGGGACCCTAGGCTACGAGCAGTACTTC
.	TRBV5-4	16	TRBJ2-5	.	CASSSALGGPEETQYF	TGTGCCAGCAGCTCTGCTCTGGGGGGGCCGGAAGAGACCCAGTACTTC
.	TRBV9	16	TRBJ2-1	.	CASSVEVGGAYNEQFF	TGTGCCAGCAGCGTAGAGGTGGGGGGGGCTTACAATGAGCAGTTCTTC
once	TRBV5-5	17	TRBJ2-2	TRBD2	CASSQDPLAGGPPQLFF	TGTGCCAGCAGCCAAGATCCCCTAGCGGGGGGACCTCCTCAGCTGTTTTTT
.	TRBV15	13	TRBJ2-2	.	CATSPPLTGELFF	TGTGCCACCAGCCCCCCGTTGACCGGGGAGCTGTTTTTT
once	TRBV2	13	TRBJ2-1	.	CASSAGTINEQFF	TGTGCCAGCAGCGCCGGCACTATAAATGAGCAGTTCTTC
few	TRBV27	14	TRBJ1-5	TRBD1	CASSLGQGLQPQHF	TGTGCCAGCAGTCTGGGACAGGGTTTACAGCCCCAGCATTTT
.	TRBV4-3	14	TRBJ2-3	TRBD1	CASSPGTGTDTQYF	TGCGCCAGCAGCCCCGGGACAGGAACAGATACGCAGTATTTT
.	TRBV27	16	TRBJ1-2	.	CASSSPQGLPNYGYTF	TGTGCCAGCAGTTCCCCTCAGGGTTTACCTAACTATGGCTACACCTTC
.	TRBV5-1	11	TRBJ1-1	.	CASSLGGAAFF	TGCGCCAGCAGCTTGGGAGGTGCGGCTTTCTTT
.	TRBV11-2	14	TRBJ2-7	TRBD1	CASSQGQGAYEQYF	TGTGCCAGCAGTCAAGGACAGGGGGCCTACGAGCAGTACTTC
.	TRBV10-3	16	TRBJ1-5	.	CAISETAVGANQPQHF	TGTGCCATCAGTGAAACGGCAGTGGGGGCCAATCAGCCCCAGCATTTT
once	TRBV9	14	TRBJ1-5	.	CASSGGRGNQPQHF	TGTGCCAGCAGCGGGGGGAGGGGGAATCAGCCCCAGCATTTT